This T cell receptor beta chain came from a study of T cell changes during pregnancy in multiple sclerosis. CDR1 is SGHDN, CDR2 FVKESK, per germline. The CDR3 contains 11 residues. V lost 6 bases, J lost 7 bases, and 7 bases lay in between. The protocol was immunoSEQ multiplex PCR, while the TCRdb copy is restricted to in-frame clones and leaves out a portion. The sample holds about 38,000 clones, around 90% seen once. The sequence was collected from a female donor with multiple sclerosis, enrolled in a pregnancy study. The chain is built from TRBV14 and TRBJ2-1; D is unclear. Sequencing was performed on CD8+ T cells from peripheral blood mononuclear cells, taken in the third trimester of pregnancy. CDR3 in DNA: TGTGCCAGCAGTCTTGTGAATGAGCAGTTCTTC. This encodes CASSLVNEQFF.